The T cell receptor beta chain described here comes from a study of T cells in Graves' hyperthyroidism and ophthalmopathy. Study information: At initial diagnosis, before any treatment had begun, peripheral blood was obtained. General observations from the study: Model predictions of ophthalmopathy came a median approximately 6.8 months before onset. From stable hyperthyroidism, ophthalmopathy was set apart by a 13 V-J model.

Template material for amplifying TCR beta CDR3 regions consisted of RNA transcripts. TCR CDR3 regions were first amplified by RT-PCR with HTBI primers. TCRdb fed the multiplex PCR reads into MiXCR, producing one record per CDR3 protein. The sample lists 690,000 or so distinct CDR3 sequences; 15% to 20% were seen once. This clonotype was seen at least ten times. The antigen is undetermined. Material: blood. The TCR originated in a woman aged 50 to 65 with Graves' hyperthyroidism that later progressed to Graves' ophthalmopathy.

The DNA for the CDR3 is TGTGCCTGGGCGGGACAGGGGACGCATTCACCCCTCCACTTT. It specifies CAWAGQGTHSPLHF. The rearrangement links TRBV30 to TRBJ1-6; 10 nucleotides align to TRBD1. V lost 5 bases and J lost 8; bases outside the gene matches: 6. Germline V gene sequence: CDR1 GTSNPN, CDR2 SVGIG (reference sequence). The CDR3 contains 14 residues.